Here is one TCR beta chain with its context. The data were taken from a study of blood T cell repertoires in COVID-19. Sequenced by immunoSEQ multiplex PCR; TCRdb stores in-frame clones only, minus some. Of some 300,000 clones in the sample, roughly 87% are singletons; the top ten hold roughly 2.3%. The ends were cut back, 6 bases at V and 7 bases at J, with 25 bases in the middle. Germline V gives CDR1 SGHTA, CDR2 FQGTGA. The CDR3 contains 17 residues. The sequence derives from a man younger than 30 with active or convalescent COVID-19. The chain uses TRBV7-3 and TRBJ2-1; D may be TRBD2 (7 bases). The sequenced sample consisted of peripheral blood. The CDR3 region is CASSPMGAAGRKNEQFF. CDR3 DNA: TGTGCCAGCAGTCCGATGGGGGCAGCGGGAAGGAAGAATGAGCAGTTCTTC. Filled out from reference TRBV7-3 and TRBJ2-1, the complete variable domain reads GAGVSQTPSNKVTEKGKYVELRCDPISGHTALYWYRQSLGQGPEFLIYFQGTGAADDSGLPNDRFFAVRPEGSVSTLKIQRTERGDSAVYLCASSPMGAAGRKNEQFFGPGTRLTVL.